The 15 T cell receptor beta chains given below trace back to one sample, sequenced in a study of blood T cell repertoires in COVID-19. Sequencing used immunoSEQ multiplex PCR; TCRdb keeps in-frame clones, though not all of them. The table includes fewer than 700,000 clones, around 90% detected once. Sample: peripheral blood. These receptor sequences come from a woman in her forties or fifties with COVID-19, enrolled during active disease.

This CDR3 is CASSLVGTSGNTIYF. The CDR3 DNA follows: TGCGCCAGCAGCTTGGTGGGCACCTCTGGAAACACCATATATTTT. V gene TRBV5-1 combines with J gene TRBJ1-3; D gene ambiguous. The V end lost 0 bases, the J end lost 0 bases, and 7 bases lay between the germline ends. The V gene's germline CDR1 is SGHRS and CDR2 YFSETQ. The CDR3 has 15 residues.

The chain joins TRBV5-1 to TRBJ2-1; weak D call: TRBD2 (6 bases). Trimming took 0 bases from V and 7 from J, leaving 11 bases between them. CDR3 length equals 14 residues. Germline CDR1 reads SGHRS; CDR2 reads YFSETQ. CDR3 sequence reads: CASSLERGRNEQFF. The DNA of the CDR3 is TGCGCCAGCAGCTTGGAGCGAGGGAGGAATGAGCAGTTCTTC.

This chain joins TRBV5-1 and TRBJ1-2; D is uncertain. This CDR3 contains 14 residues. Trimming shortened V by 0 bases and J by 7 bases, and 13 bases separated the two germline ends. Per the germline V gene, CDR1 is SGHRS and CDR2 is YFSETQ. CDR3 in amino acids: CASSLAGVVGGYTF. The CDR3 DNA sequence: TGCGCCAGCAGCTTGGCCGGGGTAGTCGGTGGCTACACCTTC.

The CDR3 DNA reads as TGTGCCACCAGGGGGCGGCTGAACACTGAAGCTTTCTTT. Its translation: CATRGRLNTEAFF. The rearrangement links TRBV24-1 to TRBJ1-1, with D perhaps TRBD1 (5 bases). CDR1 is KGHDR and CDR2 is SFDVKD in the germline V gene. V was pared by 7 bases and J by 0 bases, with 8 bases between. This CDR3 comprises 13 residues.

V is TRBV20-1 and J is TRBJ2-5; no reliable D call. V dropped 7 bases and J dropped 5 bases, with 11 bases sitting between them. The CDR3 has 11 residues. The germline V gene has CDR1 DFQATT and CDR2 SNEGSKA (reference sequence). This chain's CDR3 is CSGAAEETQYF. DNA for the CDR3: TGCAGTGGGGCAGCCGAGGAGACCCAGTACTTC.

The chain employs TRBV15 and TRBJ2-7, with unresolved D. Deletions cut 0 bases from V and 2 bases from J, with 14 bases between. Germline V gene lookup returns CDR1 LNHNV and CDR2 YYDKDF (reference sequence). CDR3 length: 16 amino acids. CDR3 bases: TGTGCCACCAGCAGAGATAGTGGTCAAACTCCCTACGAGCAGTACTTC. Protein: CATSRDSGQTPYEQYF.

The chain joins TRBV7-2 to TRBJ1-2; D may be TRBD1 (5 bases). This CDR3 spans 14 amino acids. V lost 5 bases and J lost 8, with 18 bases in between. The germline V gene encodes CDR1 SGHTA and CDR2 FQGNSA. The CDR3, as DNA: TGTGCCAGCAGCCCGTCGAAACAGGAGCTCGGCTACACCTTC. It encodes CASSPSKQELGYTF.

DNA of the CDR3: TGTGCCAGCAGCTTGGAGGGGGGGCCCAAGGCCACTGAAGCTTTCTTT. Its protein is CASSLEGGPKATEAFF. The rearrangement joins TRBV5-5 to TRBJ1-1; a possible D gene is TRBD1 (6 bases). Trimming cost V 0 bases and J 4 bases, with 16 bases left between them. Germline CDR1 is SGHKS and CDR2 is YYEKEE (reference sequence). The CDR3 has 16 amino acids.

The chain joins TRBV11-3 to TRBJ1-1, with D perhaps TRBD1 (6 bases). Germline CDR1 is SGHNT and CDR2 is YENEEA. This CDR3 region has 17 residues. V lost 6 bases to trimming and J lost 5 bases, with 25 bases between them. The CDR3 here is CASSFSGGREGTTEAFF. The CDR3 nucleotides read TGTGCCAGCAGTTTTAGTGGGGGCCGAGAGGGTACTACTGAAGCTTTCTTT. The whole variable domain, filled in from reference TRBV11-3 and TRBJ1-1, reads EAGVVQSPRYKIIEKKQPVAFWCNPISGHNTLYWYLQNLGQGPELLIRYENEEAVDDSQLPKDRFSAERLKGVDSTLKIQPAELGDSAVYLCASSFSGGREGTTEAFFGQGTRLTVV.

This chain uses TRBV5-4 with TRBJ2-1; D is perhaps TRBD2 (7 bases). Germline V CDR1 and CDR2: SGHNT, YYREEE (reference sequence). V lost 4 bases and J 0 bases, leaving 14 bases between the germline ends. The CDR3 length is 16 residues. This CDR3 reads CASSPGGPHSYNEQFF. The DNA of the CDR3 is TGTGCCAGCAGCCCGGGGGGCCCGCACTCCTACAATGAGCAGTTCTTC.

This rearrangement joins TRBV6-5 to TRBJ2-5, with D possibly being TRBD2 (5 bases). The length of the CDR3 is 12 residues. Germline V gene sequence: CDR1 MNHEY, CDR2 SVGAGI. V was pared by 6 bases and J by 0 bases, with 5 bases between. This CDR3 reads CASRDYQETQYF. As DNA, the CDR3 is TGTGCCAGCAGGGACTACCAAGAGACCCAGTACTTC.

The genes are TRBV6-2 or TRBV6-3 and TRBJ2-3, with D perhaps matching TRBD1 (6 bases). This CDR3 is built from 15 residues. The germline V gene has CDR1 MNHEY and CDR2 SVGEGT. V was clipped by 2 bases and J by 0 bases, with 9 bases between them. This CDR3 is CASSYVGTSTDTQYF. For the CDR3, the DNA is TGTGCCAGCAGTTACGTCGGGACAAGCACAGATACGCAGTATTTT.

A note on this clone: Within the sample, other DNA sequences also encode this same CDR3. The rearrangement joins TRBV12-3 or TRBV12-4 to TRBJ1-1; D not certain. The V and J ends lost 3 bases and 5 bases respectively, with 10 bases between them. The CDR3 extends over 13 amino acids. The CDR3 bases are TGTGCCAGCAGTTTTGGAGGAGGGACTGAAGCTTTCTTT. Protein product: CASSFGGGTEAFF.

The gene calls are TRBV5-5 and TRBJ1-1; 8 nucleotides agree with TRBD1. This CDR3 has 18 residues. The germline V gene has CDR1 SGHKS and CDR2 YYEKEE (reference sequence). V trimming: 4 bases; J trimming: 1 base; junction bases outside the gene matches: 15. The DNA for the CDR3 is TGTGCCAGCAGCCAAGGGATAAGGACAGGGAAAGGGAACACTGAAGCTTTCTTT. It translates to CASSQGIRTGKGNTEAFF.

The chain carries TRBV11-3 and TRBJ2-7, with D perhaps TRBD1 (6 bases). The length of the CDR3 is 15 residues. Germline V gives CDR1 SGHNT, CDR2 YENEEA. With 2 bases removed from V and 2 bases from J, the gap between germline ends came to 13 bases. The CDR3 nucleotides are TGTGCCAGCAGCTTATTCTCAGGGGATCCCTACGAGCAGTACTTC. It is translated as CASSLFSGDPYEQYF. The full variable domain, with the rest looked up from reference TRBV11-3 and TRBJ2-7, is EAGVVQSPRYKIIEKKQPVAFWCNPISGHNTLYWYLQNLGQGPELLIRYENEEAVDDSQLPKDRFSAERLKGVDSTLKIQPAELGDSAVYLCASSLFSGDPYEQYFGPGTRLTVT.